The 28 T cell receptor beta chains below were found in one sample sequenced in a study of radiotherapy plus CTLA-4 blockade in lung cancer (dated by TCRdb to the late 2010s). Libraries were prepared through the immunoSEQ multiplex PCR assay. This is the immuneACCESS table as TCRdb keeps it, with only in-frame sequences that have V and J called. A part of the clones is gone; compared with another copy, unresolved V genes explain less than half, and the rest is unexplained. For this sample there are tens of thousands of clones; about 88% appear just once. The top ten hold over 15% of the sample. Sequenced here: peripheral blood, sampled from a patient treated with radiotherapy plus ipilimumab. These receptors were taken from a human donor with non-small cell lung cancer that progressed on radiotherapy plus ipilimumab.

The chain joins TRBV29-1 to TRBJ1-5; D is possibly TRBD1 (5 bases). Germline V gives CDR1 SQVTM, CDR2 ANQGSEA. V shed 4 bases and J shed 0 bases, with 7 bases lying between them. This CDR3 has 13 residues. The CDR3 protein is CSVGGASNQPQHF. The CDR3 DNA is TGCAGCGTTGGAGGGGCTAGCAATCAGCCCCAGCATTTT. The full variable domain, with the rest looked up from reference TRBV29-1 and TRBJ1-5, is SAVISQKPSRDICQRGTSLTIQCQVDSQVTMMFWYRQQPGQSLTLIATANQGSEATYESGFVIDKFPISRPNLTFSTLTVSNMSPEDSSIYLCSVGGASNQPQHFGDGTRLSIL.

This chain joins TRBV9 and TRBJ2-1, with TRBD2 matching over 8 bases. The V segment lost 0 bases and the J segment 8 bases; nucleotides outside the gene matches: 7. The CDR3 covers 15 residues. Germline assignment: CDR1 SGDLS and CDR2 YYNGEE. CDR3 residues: CASSVAGGTFDEQFF. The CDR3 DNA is TGTGCCAGCAGCGTAGCGGGGGGGACGTTCGATGAGCAGTTCTTC.

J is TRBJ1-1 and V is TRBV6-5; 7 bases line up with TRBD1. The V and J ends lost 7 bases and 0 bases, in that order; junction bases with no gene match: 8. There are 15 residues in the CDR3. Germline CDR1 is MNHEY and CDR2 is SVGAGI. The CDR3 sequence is CASNLYRGMNTEAFF. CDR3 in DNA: TGTGCCAGCAACCTATACAGGGGTATGAACACTGAAGCTTTCTTT.

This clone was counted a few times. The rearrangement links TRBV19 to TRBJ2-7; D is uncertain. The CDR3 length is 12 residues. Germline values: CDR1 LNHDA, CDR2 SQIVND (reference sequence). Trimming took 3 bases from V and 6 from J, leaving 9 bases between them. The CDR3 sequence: CASSIQIGEQYF. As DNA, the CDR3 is TGTGCCAGTAGTATTCAGATCGGCGAGCAGTACTTC.

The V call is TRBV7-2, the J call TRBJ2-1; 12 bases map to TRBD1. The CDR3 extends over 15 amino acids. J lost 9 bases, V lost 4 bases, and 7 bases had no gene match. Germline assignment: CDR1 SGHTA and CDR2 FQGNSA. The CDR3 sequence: CASSWVGTGGGEQFF. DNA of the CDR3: TGTGCCAGCAGCTGGGTGGGGACAGGGGGCGGTGAGCAGTTCTTC.

DNA for the CDR3: TGTGCCAGCAGCTTAAGGGTTGACAGGAAAAATGAAAAACTGTTTTTT. This encodes CASSLRVDRKNEKLFF. V gene TRBV7-3 combines with J gene TRBJ1-4; D might be TRBD1 (6 bases). From germline, CDR1 is SGHTA and CDR2 FQGTGA. The CDR3 has 16 amino acids. Trimming cost V 1 base and J 5 bases, with 14 bases left between them.

CDR3 in DNA: TGTGCCAGCAGCTTAGGTGGCACGGCCGGCTATGGCTACACCTTC. This encodes CASSLGGTAGYGYTF. This rearrangement joins TRBV7-9 to TRBJ1-2; the D is unclear. Trimming took 1 base from V and 4 from J, leaving 13 bases between them. CDR1 and CDR2 from the germline V gene are SEHNR and FQNEAQ (reference sequence). This CDR3 contains 15 residues.

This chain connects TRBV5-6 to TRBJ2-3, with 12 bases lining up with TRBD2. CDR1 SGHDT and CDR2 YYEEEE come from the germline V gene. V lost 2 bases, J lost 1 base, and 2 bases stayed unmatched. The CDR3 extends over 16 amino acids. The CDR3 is CASSFRTSGGTDTQYF. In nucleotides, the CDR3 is TGTGCCAGCAGCTTCCGGACTAGCGGGGGCACAGATACGCAGTATTTT. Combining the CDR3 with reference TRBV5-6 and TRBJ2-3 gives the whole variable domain DAGVTQSPTHLIKTRGQQVTLRCSPKSGHDTVSWYQQALGQGPQFIFQYYEEEERQRGNFPDRFSGHQFPNYSSELNVNALLLGDSALYLCASSFRTSGGTDTQYFGPGTRLTVL.

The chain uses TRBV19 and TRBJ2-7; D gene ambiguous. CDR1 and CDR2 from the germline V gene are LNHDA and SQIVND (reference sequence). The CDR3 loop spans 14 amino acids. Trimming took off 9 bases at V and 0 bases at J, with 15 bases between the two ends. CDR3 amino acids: CASASNPSSYEQYF. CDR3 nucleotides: TGTGCCAGCGCGAGTAACCCGAGCTCCTACGAGCAGTACTTC.

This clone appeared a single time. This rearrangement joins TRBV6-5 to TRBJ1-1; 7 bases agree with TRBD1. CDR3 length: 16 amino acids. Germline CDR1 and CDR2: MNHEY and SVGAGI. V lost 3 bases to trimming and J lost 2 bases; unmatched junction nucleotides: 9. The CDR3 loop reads CASSYPPTGPNTEAFF. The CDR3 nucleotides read TGTGCCAGCAGTTATCCGCCGACAGGGCCCAACACTGAAGCTTTCTTT.

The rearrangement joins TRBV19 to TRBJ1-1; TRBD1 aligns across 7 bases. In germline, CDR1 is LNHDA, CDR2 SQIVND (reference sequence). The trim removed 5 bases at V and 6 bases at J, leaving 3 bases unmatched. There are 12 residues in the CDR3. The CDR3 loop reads CASSFGTAEAFF. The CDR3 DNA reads TGTGCCAGTAGTTTCGGGACAGCTGAAGCTTTCTTT.

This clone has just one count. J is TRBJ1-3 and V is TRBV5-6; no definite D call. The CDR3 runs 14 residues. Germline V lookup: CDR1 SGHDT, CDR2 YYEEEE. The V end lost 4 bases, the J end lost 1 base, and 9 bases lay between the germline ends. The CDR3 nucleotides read TGTGCCAGCAGCCCTAGGATGTCTGGAAACACCATATATTTT. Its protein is CASSPRMSGNTIYF.

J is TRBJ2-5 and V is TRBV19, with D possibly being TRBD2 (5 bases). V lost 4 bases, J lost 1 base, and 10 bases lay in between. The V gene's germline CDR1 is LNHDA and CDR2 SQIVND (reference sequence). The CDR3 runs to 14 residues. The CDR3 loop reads CASSTPGFQETQYF. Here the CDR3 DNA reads TGTGCCAGTAGTACCCCGGGATTCCAAGAGACCCAGTACTTC.

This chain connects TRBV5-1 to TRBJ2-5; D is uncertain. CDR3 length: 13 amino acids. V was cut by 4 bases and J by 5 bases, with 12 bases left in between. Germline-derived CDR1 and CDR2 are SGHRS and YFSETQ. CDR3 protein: CASSASSGETQYF. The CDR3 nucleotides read TGCGCCAGCAGCGCCTCTAGTGGCGAGACCCAGTACTTC.

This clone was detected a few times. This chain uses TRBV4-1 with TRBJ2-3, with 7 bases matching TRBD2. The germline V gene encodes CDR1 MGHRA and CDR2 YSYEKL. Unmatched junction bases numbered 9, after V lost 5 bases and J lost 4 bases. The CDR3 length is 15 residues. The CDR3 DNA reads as TGCGCCAGCAGCTCTATCCCGACTAGCCCAGATACGCAGTATTTT. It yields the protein CASSSIPTSPDTQYF.

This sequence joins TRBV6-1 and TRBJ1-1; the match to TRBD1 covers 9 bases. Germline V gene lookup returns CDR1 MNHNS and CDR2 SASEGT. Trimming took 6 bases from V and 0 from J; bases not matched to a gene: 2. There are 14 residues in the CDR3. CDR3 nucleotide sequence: TGTGCCAGCAGCGGACAGGGGATGAACACTGAAGCTTTCTTT. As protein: CASSGQGMNTEAFF.

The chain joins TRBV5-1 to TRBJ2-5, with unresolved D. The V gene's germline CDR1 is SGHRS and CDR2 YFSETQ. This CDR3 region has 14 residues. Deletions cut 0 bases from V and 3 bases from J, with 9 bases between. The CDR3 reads CASSLGSIKETQYF. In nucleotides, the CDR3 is TGCGCCAGCAGCTTGGGCAGTATTAAAGAGACCCAGTACTTC.

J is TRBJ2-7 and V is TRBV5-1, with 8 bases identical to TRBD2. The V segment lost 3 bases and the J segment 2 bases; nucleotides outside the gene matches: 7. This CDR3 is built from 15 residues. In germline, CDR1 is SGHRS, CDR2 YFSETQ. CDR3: CASSYIAGRTYEQYF. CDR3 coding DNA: TGCGCCAGCAGCTACATAGCGGGAAGGACCTACGAGCAGTACTTC.

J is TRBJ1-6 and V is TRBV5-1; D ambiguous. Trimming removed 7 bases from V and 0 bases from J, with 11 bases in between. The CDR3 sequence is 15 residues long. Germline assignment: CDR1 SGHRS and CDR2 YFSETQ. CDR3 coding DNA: TGCGCCAGCCAAGGCACAGCCTCCTATAATTCACCCCTCCACTTT. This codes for CASQGTASYNSPLHF. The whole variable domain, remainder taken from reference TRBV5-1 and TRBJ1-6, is KAGVTQTPRYLIKTRGQQVTLSCSPISGHRSVSWYQQTPGQGLQFLFEYFSETQRNKGNFPGRFSGRQFSNSRSEMNVSTLELGDSALYLCASQGTASYNSPLHFGNGTRLTVT.

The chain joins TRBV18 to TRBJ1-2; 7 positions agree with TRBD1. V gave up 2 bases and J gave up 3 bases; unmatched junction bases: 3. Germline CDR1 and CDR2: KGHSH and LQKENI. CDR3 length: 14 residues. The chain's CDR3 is CASSPGTGDYGYTF. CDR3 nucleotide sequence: TGTGCCAGCTCACCAGGTACAGGGGACTATGGCTACACCTTC.

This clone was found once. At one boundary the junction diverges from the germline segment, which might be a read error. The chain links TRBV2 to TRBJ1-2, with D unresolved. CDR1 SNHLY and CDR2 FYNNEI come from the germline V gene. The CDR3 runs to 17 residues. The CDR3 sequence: CASREGNSETLGYGYTF. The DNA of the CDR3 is TGTGCCAGCAGGGAAGGGAACAGCGAGACCTTGGGCTATGGCTACACCTTC.

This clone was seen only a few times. The CDR3: CASSEARSNTGELFF. In DNA, the CDR3 is TGTGCCAGCAGTGAAGCAAGGAGCAACACCGGGGAGCTGTTTTTT. The chain has TRBV2 and TRBJ2-2, with no clear D. The CDR3 loop spans 15 amino acids. V gave up 0 bases and J gave up 2 bases, with 7 bases separating them. Germline V gene sequence: CDR1 SNHLY, CDR2 FYNNEI.

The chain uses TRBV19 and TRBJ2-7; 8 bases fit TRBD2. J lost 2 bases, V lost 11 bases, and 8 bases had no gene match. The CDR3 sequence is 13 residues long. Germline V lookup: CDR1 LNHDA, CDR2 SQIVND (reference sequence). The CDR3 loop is CAEGGLGTYEQYF. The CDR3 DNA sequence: TGTGCCGAAGGGGGACTAGGCACCTACGAGCAGTACTTC.

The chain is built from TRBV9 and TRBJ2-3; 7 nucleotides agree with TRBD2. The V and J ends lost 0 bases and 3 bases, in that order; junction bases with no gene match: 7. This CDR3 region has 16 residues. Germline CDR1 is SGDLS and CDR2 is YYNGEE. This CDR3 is CASSVGGTTTTDTQYF. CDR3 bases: TGTGCCAGCAGCGTAGGGGGGACTACCACAACAGATACGCAGTATTTT.

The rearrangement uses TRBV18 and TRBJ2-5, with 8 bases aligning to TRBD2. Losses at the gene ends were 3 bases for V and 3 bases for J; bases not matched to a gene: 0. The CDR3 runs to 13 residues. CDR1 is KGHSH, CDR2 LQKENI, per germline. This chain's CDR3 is CASSPSGEETQYF. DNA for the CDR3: TGTGCCAGCTCACCTAGCGGGGAAGAGACCCAGTACTTC.

The CDR3 nucleotides read TGTGCCAGCAGCCTGCGACTAGCGATCCGCTACGAGCAGTACTTC. Its protein is CASSLRLAIRYEQYF. The J gene is TRBJ2-7, the V gene TRBV5-5, with 8 bases matching TRBD2. In germline, CDR1 is SGHKS, CDR2 YYEKEE (reference sequence). The CDR3 is 15 amino acids. V gave up 4 bases and J gave up 3 bases; unmatched junction bases: 9.

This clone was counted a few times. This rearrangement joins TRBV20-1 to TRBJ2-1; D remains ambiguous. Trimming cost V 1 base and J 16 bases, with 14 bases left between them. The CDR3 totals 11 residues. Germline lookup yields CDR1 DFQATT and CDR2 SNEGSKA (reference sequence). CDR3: CSARVPPREFF. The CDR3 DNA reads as TGCAGTGCTAGAGTTCCGCCCCGTGAATTCTTC.

The CDR3: CATSREAIYEQYF. Here the CDR3 DNA reads TGTGCCACCAGCAGAGAGGCCATATACGAGCAGTACTTC. The chain couples TRBV15 to TRBJ2-7; D call uncertain. The CDR3 totals 13 residues. With 0 bases removed from V and 4 bases from J, the gap between germline ends came to 7 bases. From germline, CDR1 is LNHNV and CDR2 YYDKDF (reference sequence).